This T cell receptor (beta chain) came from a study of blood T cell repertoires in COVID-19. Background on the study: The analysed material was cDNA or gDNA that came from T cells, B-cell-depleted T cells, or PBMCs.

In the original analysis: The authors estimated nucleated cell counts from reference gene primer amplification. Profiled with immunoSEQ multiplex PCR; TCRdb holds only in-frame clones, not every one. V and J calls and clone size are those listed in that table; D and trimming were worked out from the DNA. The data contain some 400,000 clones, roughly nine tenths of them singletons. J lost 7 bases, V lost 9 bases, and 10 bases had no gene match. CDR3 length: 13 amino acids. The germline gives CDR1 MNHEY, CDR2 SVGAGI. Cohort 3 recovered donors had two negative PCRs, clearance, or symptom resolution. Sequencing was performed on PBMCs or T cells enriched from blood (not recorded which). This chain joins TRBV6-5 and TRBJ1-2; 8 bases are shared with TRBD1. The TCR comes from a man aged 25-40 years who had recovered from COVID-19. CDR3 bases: TGTGCCAGTGAAAGACAGGGGCGAGGTGGCTACACCTTC. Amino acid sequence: CASERQGRGGYTF.